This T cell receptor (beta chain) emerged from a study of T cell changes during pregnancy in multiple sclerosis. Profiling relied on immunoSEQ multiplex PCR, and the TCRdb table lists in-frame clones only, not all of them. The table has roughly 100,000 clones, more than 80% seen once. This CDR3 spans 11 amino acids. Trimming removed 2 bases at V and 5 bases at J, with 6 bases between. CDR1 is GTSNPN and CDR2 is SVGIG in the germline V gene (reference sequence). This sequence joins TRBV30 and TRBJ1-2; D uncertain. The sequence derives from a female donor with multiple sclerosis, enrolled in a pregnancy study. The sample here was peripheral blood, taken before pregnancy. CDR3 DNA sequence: TGTGCCTGGAGTCGGGGATATGGCTACACCTTC. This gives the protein CAWSRGYGYTF.